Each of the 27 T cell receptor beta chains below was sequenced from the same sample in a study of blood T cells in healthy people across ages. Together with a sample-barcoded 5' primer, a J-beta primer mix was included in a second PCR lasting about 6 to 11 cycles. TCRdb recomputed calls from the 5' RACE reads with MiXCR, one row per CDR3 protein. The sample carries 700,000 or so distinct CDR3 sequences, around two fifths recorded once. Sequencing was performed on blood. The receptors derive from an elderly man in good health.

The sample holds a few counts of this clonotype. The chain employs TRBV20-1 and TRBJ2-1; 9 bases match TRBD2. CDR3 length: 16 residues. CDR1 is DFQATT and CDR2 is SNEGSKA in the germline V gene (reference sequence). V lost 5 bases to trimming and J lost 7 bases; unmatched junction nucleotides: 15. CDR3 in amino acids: CSAPKNSGGLGNEQFF. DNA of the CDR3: TGCAGTGCTCCCAAAAATAGCGGGGGCCTCGGGAATGAGCAGTTCTTC.

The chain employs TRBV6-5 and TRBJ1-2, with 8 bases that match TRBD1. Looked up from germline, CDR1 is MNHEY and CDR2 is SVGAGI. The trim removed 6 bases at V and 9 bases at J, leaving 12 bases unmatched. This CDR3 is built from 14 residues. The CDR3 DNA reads TGTGCCAGCAGACCCCCGGGACAGGCGACTCGCTACACCTTC. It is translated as CASRPPGQATRYTF.

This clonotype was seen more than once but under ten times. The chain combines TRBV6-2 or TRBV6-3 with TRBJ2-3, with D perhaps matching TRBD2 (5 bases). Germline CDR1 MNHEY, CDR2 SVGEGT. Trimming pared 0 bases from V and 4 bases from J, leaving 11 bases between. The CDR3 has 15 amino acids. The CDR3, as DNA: TGTGCCAGCAGTTACTCGTTAGCGAGGGCAGATACGCAGTATTTT. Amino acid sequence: CASSYSLARADTQYF.

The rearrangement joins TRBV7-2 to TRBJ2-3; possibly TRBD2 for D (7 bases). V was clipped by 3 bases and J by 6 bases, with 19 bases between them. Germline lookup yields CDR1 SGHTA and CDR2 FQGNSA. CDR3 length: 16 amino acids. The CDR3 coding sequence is TGTGCCAGCAGCTTTGGGGGGCGGGGGCGGGTCGATACGCAGTATTTT. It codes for CASSFGGRGRVDTQYF. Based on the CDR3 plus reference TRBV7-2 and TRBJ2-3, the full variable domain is GAGVSQSPSNKVTEKGKDVELRCDPISGHTALYWYRQSLGQGLEFLIYFQGNSAPDKSGLPSDRFSAERTGGSVSTLTIQRTQQEDSAVYLCASSFGGRGRVDTQYFGPGTRLTVL.

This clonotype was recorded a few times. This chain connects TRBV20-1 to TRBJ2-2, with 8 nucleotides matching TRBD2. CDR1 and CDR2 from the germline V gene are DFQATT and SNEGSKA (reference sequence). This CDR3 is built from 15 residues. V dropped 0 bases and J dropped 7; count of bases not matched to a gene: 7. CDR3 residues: CSAREARGGGGELFF. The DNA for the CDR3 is TGCAGTGCTAGAGAAGCCCGGGGGGGTGGCGGGGAGCTGTTTTTT.

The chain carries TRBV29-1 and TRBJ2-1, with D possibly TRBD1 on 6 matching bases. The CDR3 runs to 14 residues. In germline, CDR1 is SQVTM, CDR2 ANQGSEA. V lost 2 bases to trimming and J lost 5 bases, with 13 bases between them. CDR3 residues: CSVENNGGDNEQFF. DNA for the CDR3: TGCAGCGTTGAAAATAATGGGGGCGACAATGAGCAGTTCTTC.

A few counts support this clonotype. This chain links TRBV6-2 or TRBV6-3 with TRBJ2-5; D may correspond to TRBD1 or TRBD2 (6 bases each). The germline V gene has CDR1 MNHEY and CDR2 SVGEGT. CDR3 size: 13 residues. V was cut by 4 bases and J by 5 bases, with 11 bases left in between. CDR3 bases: TGTGCCAGCAGTTGGGTGGGGGGCGAGACCCAGTACTTC. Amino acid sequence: CASSWVGGETQYF.

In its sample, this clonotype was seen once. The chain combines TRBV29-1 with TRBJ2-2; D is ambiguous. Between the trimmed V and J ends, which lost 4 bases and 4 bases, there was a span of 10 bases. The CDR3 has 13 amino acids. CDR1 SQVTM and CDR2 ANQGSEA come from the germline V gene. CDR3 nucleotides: TGCAGCGTTGTTGTGCGTCCCACCGGGGAGCTGTTTTTT. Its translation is CSVVVRPTGELFF.

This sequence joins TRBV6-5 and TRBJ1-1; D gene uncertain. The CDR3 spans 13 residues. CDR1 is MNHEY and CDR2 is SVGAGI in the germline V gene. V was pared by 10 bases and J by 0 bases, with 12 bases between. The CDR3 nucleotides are TGTGCCACCGCGAATCCATTGAACACTGAAGCTTTCTTT. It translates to CATANPLNTEAFF.

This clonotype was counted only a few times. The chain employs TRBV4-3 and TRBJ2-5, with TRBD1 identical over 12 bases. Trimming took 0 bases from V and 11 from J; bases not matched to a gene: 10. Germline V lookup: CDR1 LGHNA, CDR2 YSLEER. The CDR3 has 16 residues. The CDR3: CASSQDWGTGGNEQYF. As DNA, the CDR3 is TGCGCCAGCAGCCAAGATTGGGGGACAGGGGGCAATGAGCAGTACTTC.

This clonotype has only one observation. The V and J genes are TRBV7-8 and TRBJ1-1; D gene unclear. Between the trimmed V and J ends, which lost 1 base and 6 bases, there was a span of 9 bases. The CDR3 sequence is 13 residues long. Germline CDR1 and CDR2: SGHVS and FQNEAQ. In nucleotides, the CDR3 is TGTGCCAGCAGCTTAGACAGTTTCGCTGAAGCTTTCTTT. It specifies CASSLDSFAEAFF.

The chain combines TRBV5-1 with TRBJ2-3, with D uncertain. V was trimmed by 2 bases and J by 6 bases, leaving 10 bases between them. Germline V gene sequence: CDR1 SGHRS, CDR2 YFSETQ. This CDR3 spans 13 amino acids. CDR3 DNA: TGCGCCAGCAGCTTTACAGAGAGGGATACGCAGTATTTT. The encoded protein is CASSFTERDTQYF.

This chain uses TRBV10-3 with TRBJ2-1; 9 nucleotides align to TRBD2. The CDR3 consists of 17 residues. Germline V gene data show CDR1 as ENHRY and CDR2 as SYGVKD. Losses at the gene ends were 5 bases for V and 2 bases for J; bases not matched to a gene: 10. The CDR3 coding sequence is TGTGCCATCAGTTCTACCACTAGCGGGCTAACCTACAATGAGCAGTTCTTC. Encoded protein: CAISSTTSGLTYNEQFF.

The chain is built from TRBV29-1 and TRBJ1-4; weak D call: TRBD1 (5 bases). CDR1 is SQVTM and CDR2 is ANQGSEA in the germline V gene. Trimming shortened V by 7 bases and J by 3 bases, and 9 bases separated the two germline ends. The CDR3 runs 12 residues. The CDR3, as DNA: TGCAGCGCTCGGGACCCTAATGAAAAACTGTTTTTT. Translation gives CSARDPNEKLFF. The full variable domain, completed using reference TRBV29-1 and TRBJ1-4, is SAVISQKPSRDICQRGTSLTIQCQVDSQVTMMFWYRQQPGQSLTLIATANQGSEATYESGFVIDKFPISRPNLTFSTLTVSNMSPEDSSIYLCSARDPNEKLFFGSGTQLSVL.

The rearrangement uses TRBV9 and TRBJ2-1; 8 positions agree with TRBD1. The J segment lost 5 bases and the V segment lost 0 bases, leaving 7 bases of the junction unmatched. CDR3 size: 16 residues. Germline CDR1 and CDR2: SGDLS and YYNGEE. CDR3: CASSVEFGQGNNEQFF. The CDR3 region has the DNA TGTGCCAGCAGCGTAGAATTTGGACAGGGAAACAATGAGCAGTTCTTC.

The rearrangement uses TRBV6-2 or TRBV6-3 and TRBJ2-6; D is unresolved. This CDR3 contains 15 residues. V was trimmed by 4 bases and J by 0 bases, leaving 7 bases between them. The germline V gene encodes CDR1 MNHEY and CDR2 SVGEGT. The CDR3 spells CASSFRNSGANVLTF. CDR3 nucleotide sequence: TGTGCCAGCAGTTTCAGGAACTCTGGGGCCAACGTCCTGACTTTC.

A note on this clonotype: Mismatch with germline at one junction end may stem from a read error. The CDR3 is CASNGDKGPYERYF. The CDR3 coding sequence is TGTGCCAGCAATGGGGACAAGGGCCCATACGAGCGGTACTTC. The rearrangement links TRBV7-2 to TRBJ2-7, with TRBD1 as a possible D gene (6 bases). The germline gives CDR1 SGHTA, CDR2 FQGNSA. The CDR3 is 14 amino acids.

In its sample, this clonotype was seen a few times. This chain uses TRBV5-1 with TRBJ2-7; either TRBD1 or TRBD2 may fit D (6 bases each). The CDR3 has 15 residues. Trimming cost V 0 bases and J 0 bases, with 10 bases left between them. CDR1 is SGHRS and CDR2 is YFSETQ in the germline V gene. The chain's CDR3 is CASSLVGGGSYEQYF. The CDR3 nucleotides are TGCGCCAGCAGCTTGGTGGGGGGCGGCTCCTACGAGCAGTACTTC.

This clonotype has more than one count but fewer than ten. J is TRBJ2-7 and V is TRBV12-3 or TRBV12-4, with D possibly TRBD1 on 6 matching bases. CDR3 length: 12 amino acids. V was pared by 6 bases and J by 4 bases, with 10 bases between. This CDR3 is CASSAGEYEQYF. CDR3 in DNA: TGTGCCAGCAGCGCAGGGGAATACGAGCAGTACTTC.

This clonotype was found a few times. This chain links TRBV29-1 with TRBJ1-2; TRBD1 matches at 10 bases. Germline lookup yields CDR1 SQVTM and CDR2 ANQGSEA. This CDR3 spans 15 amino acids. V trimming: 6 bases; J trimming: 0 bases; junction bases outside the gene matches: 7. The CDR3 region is CSVRLTGGSNYGYTF. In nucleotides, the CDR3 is TGCAGCGTAAGGTTGACAGGGGGCTCTAACTATGGCTACACCTTC.

The CDR3 region has the DNA TGTGCCAGCAGTCCTACGGACGAAAAACTGTTTTTT. It codes for CASSPTDEKLFF. The J gene is TRBJ1-4, the V gene TRBV6-2 or TRBV6-3; unclear D gene. The CDR3 covers 12 residues. The germline CDR1 and CDR2 sequences are MNHEY and SVGEGT. The V end was cut by 5 bases, the J end by 8 bases, with 9 bases between.

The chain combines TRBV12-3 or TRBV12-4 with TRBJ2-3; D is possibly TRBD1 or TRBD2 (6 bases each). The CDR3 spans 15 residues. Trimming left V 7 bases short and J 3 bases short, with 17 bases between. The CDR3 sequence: CASTTSRGATDTQYF. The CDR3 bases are TGTGCCAGCACTACTAGCAGGGGAGCTACAGATACGCAGTATTTT.

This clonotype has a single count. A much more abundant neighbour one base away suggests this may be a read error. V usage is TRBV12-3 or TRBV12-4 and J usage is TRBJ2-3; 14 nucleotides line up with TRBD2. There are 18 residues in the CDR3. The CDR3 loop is CDSRRSGLAGVGADTQYF. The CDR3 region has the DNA TGTGACAGCAGAAGATCGGGACTAGCGGGAGTCGGGGCAGATACGCAGTATTTT.

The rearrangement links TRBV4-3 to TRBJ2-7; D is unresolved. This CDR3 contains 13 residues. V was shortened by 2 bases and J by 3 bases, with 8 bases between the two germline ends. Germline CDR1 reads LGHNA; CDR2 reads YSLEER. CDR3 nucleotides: TGCGCCAGCAGCCAACGCCTCTACTACGAGCAGTACTTC. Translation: CASSQRLYYEQYF.

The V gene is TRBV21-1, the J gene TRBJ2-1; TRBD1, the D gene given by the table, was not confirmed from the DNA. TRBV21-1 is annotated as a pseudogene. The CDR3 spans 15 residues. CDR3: CASIPGQGGYNEQFF. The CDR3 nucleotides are TGTGCCAGCATCCCGGGACAGGGGGGTTACAATGAGCAGTTCTTC.

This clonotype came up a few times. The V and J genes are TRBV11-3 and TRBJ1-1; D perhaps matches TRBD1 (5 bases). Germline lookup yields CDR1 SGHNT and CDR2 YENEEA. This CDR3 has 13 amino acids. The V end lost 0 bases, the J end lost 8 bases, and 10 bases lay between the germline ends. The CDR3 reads CASSLEKGLEAFF. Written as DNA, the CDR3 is TGTGCCAGCAGCTTAGAGAAGGGGTTGGAAGCTTTCTTT.

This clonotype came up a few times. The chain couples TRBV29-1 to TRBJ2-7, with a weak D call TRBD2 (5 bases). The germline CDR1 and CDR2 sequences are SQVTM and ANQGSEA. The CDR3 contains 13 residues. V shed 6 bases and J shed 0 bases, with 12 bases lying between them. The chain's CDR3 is CSVGLPSSYEQYF. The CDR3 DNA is TGCAGCGTCGGACTTCCTAGCTCCTACGAGCAGTACTTC.